These 28 T cell receptor beta chains originate from one sample sequenced in a study of response to subunit inactivated influenza vaccine. A single record per CDR3 protein comes from TCRdb applying MiXCR to the RT-PCR reads. The sample includes a few hundred thousand distinct CDR3 sequences, approximately 11% of them seen just once. The specimen comprised PBMCs from blood, sampled more than 35 days after vaccination. Receptors were obtained from a man aged 50 or older who received an inactivated influenza vaccine.

The CDR3 here is CASGTGLGEQYF. The CDR3 bases are TGTGCCAGCGGGACAGGGTTGGGGGAGCAGTACTTC. The genes are TRBV28 and TRBJ2-7, with 9 bases fitting TRBD1. CDR1 MDHEN and CDR2 SYDVKM come from the germline V gene. V shed 8 bases and J 7 bases; nucleotides not matched to a gene: 6. This CDR3 has 12 amino acids.

This clonotype was detected many times. The chain carries TRBV28 and TRBJ1-1; D is unresolved. CDR1 and CDR2 from the germline V gene are MDHEN and SYDVKM. The CDR3 extends over 12 amino acids. Trimming shortened V by 2 bases and J by 5 bases, and 6 bases separated the two germline ends. The CDR3 DNA sequence: TGTGCCAGCAGTTTACCGGGTACTGAAGCTTTCTTT. Its translation is CASSLPGTEAFF.

This clonotype was seen many times. As DNA, the CDR3 is TGTGCCAGCAGCCTCGGGCCCGGAACGCAGTATTTT. This sequence encodes CASSLGPGTQYF. The chain joins TRBV7-9 to TRBJ2-3; D unresolved. Trimming removed 5 bases from V and 9 bases from J, with 12 bases in between. This CDR3 has 12 residues. The germline gives CDR1 SEHNR, CDR2 FQNEAQ (reference sequence).

This clonotype was found many times. V and J are TRBV12-3 or TRBV12-4 and TRBJ1-4; D not resolved. CDR3 length: 12 amino acids. Trimming shortened V by 4 bases and J by 6 bases, and 6 bases separated the two germline ends. CDR3 residues: CASSYNHEKLFF. CDR3 coding DNA: TGTGCCAGCAGTTATAACCATGAAAAACTGTTTTTT.

Concerning this clonotype: A much larger clone differs from this one at a single base, so this may be a read error. The chain joins TRBV29-1 to TRBJ2-4; either TRBD1 or TRBD2 may fit D (5 bases each). Germline loops: CDR1 SQVTM, CDR2 ANQGSEA. This CDR3 is built from 16 residues. Here the CDR3 DNA reads TGCTGCGTTGAAGATCGTGGGGGTTCGGGCAAAAACATTCAGTACTTC. It is translated as CCVEDRGGSGKNIQYF.

The V gene is TRBV12-3 or TRBV12-4, the J gene TRBJ1-4; 7 nucleotides align to TRBD1. This CDR3 contains 13 residues. J lost 8 bases, V lost 4 bases, and 4 bases had no gene match. CDR3 sequence reads: CASSSGGREKLFF. CDR3 DNA sequence: TGTGCCAGCAGTTCAGGGGGAAGGGAAAAACTGTTTTTT.

This chain joins TRBV29-1 and TRBJ2-1, with 7 bases that match TRBD2. The length of the CDR3 is 15 residues. In germline, CDR1 is SQVTM, CDR2 ANQGSEA. V lost 6 bases to trimming and J lost 8 bases; unmatched junction nucleotides: 16. This CDR3 reads CSVKTSTLALDEQFF. The CDR3 bases are TGCAGCGTGAAGACTAGCACCCTGGCTCTGGATGAGCAGTTCTTC.

At least ten counts were recorded for this clonotype. The V and J genes are TRBV6-5 and TRBJ2-6; tentative D call: TRBD2 (5 bases). The CDR3 consists of 18 residues. Germline V lookup: CDR1 MNHEY, CDR2 SVGAGI. Trimming took 0 bases from V and 1 from J, leaving 13 bases between them. The DNA for the CDR3 is TGTGCCAGCAGTTACTCGGACGGCAGGAGGTCTGGGGCCAACGTCCTGACTTTC. It codes for CASSYSDGRRSGANVLTF.

This chain uses TRBV5-4 with TRBJ2-5; D possibly matches TRBD1 or TRBD2 (5 bases each). Trimming removed 3 bases at V and 7 bases at J, with 13 bases between. Germline V gene sequence: CDR1 SGHNT, CDR2 YYREEE (reference sequence). The CDR3 consists of 13 residues. In DNA, the CDR3 is TGTGCCAGCAGCTCCGGGACGTTTGGGACCCAGTACTTC. It codes for CASSSGTFGTQYF.

V and J are TRBV29-1 and TRBJ1-1; D is possibly TRBD1 (6 bases). Trimming stripped 4 bases from V and 5 bases from J, with 11 bases between. Germline assignment: CDR1 SQVTM and CDR2 ANQGSEA. CDR3 length: 12 residues. The CDR3 loop reads CSVVEGGTEAFF. CDR3 nucleotide sequence: TGCAGCGTTGTAGAGGGGGGGACTGAAGCTTTCTTT.

This clonotype was seen more than once but under ten times. The chain has TRBV18 and TRBJ1-1, with a possible D match to TRBD1 (5 bases). The V and J ends lost 4 bases and 3 bases respectively, with 12 bases between them. Germline lookup yields CDR1 KGHSH and CDR2 LQKENI. This CDR3 spans 14 amino acids. The CDR3 DNA is TGTGCCAGCTCACAGGGGAGGCTGGACACTGAAGCTTTCTTT. It translates to CASSQGRLDTEAFF.

The chain recombines TRBV29-1 with TRBJ2-1, with a tentative D call TRBD1 (5 bases). This CDR3 contains 14 residues. Trimming cost V 3 bases and J 4 bases, with 13 bases left between them. Germline loops: CDR1 SQVTM, CDR2 ANQGSEA. CDR3 sequence (DNA): TGCAGCGTTGATGTCTCAGGGCAGTACAATGAGCAGTTCTTC. Protein: CSVDVSGQYNEQFF.

The chain has TRBV5-1 and TRBJ2-1, with a possible D match to TRBD1 (6 bases). The CDR3 has 14 residues. Deletions cut 0 bases from V and 8 bases from J, with 12 bases between. In germline, CDR1 is SGHRS, CDR2 YFSETQ. The CDR3: CASSLGQVRHEQFF. The CDR3 DNA reads TGCGCCAGCAGCTTGGGACAGGTGAGGCATGAGCAGTTCTTC.

This clonotype has only a few counts. This chain joins TRBV5-1 and TRBJ1-2; 9 bases align to TRBD1. The junction had 15 bases not matched to a gene; V was cut back by 0 bases and J by 12 bases. Germline V lookup: CDR1 SGHRS, CDR2 YFSETQ. CDR3 length: 16 residues. The CDR3 region is CASSLGRGTGGFGNTF. Written as DNA, the CDR3 is TGCGCCAGCAGCTTGGGACGCGGAACAGGGGGCTTCGGGAACACCTTC.

In its sample, this clonotype was seen a few times. This chain uses TRBV20-1 with TRBJ2-5; D is perhaps TRBD1 or TRBD2 (5 bases each). Germline CDR1 is DFQATT and CDR2 is SNEGSKA (reference sequence). Trimming removed 5 bases from V and 5 bases from J, with 21 bases in between. The CDR3 has 15 amino acids. CDR3 sequence reads: CSAPPGGGARETQYF. In DNA, the CDR3 is TGCAGTGCTCCCCCTGGTGGGGGAGCCCGCGAGACCCAGTACTTC.

V gene TRBV6-1 combines with J gene TRBJ2-5; the match to TRBD2 covers 9 bases. The CDR3 loop spans 14 amino acids. The V gene end was trimmed by 11 bases and the J gene end by 6 bases; junction bases not matched to a gene: 13. Germline CDR1 and CDR2: MNHNS and SASEGT. CDR3 coding DNA: TGTGCCTCGGGGGGAGCGGGGGGTGGAAAGACCCAGTACTTC. It yields the protein CASGGAGGGKTQYF.

This clonotype was observed a handful of times. CDR3 sequence reads: CATSRAAGELFF. The CDR3 DNA sequence: TGTGCCACCAGCAGAGCGGCGGGGGAGCTGTTTTTT. The chain employs TRBV15 and TRBJ2-2; D remains ambiguous. This CDR3 has 12 amino acids. Trimming left V 1 base short and J 8 bases short, with 5 bases between. The germline gives CDR1 LNHNV, CDR2 YYDKDF (reference sequence). The variable domain in full, with the rest retrieved from reference TRBV15 and TRBJ2-2, is DAMVIQNPRYQVTQFGKPVTLSCSQTLNHNVMYWYQQKSSQAPKLLFHYYDKDFNNEADTPDNFQSRRPNTSFCFLDIRSPGLGDTAMYLCATSRAAGELFFGEGSRLTVL.

V usage is TRBV12-3 or TRBV12-4 and J usage is TRBJ2-7, with 7 bases matching TRBD1. The CDR3 spans 14 residues. J gave up 5 bases and V 6 bases, and 10 bases lay outside the gene matches. The CDR3 region has the DNA TGTGCCAGCAGGGAAACCACAGGGGTCAACGAGCAGTACTTC. This codes for CASRETTGVNEQYF.

The rearrangement joins TRBV7-6 to TRBJ2-3, with D hard to call. With 0 bases removed from V and 5 bases from J, the gap between germline ends came to 6 bases. The germline V gene encodes CDR1 SGHVS and CDR2 FNYEAQ. The CDR3 length is 13 residues. This chain's CDR3 is CASSLAALDTQYF. For the CDR3, the DNA is TGTGCCAGCAGCTTAGCAGCGTTAGATACGCAGTATTTT.

This clonotype was detected only a few times. It may be a read error: a sequence one base away is much more abundant. The chain combines TRBV20-1 with TRBJ2-1; no definite D call. Trimming shortened V by 2 bases and J by 4 bases, and 0 bases separated the two germline ends. From germline, CDR1 is DFQATT and CDR2 SNEGSKA (reference sequence). CDR3 size: 10 residues. CDR3 loop: CSARYNEQFF. CDR3 DNA: TGCAGTGCTAGATACAATGAGCAGTTCTTC.

This chain connects TRBV29-1 to TRBJ1-5; 8 bases fit TRBD1. Trimming cost V 7 bases and J 2 bases; bases outside gene matches: 4. This CDR3 spans 13 amino acids. Germline V lookup: CDR1 SQVTM, CDR2 ANQGSEA. For the CDR3, the DNA is TGCAGCGCTGGACAGGGTGGCAATCAGCCCCAGCATTTT. Residues: CSAGQGGNQPQHF.

The rearrangement links TRBV7-9 to TRBJ2-5; 8 bases match TRBD2. CDR1 and CDR2 from the germline V gene are SEHNR and FQNEAQ (reference sequence). The CDR3 length is 16 residues. V was pared by 0 bases and J by 5 bases, with 8 bases of the junction left unmatched. This chain's CDR3 is CASSLAPAGGYETQYF. CDR3 nucleotide sequence: TGTGCCAGCAGCTTAGCCCCCGCGGGAGGATACGAGACCCAGTACTTC. Supplemented by reference TRBV7-9 and TRBJ2-5, the full variable domain reads DTGVSQNPRHKITKRGQNVTFRCDPISEHNRLYWYRQTLGQGPEFLTYFQNEAQLEKSRLLSDRFSAERPKGSFSTLEIQRTEQGDSAMYLCASSLAPAGGYETQYFGPGTRLLVL.

This clonotype has ten or more counts. The chain is built from TRBV27 and TRBJ1-1; TRBD1 might be the D (6 bases). Trimming stripped 7 bases from V and 1 base from J, with 16 bases between. Germline-derived CDR1 and CDR2 are MNHEY and SMNVEV (reference sequence). This CDR3 contains 15 residues. CDR3 sequence (DNA): TGTGCCAGCATAGGGAAAGGACAGCCGAACACTGAAGCTTTCTTT. Its protein product is CASIGKGQPNTEAFF.

This clonotype came up many times. The CDR3 DNA reads as TGTGCCAGCAGCTTCCCTGTAACCGGGACTAGCGGGGGGGCCTCCCCCTACAATGAGCAGTTCTTC. Its protein is CASSFPVTGTSGGASPYNEQFF. The chain links TRBV7-4 to TRBJ2-1; 16 nucleotides agree with TRBD2. The ends lost 3 bases at V and 2 bases at J; junction bases unmatched: 16. Germline CDR1 and CDR2: SGHVT and SQSDAQ. This CDR3 has 22 amino acids.

This clonotype was found many times. The chain joins TRBV20-1 to TRBJ2-3; TRBD1 is a possible D gene (6 bases). Germline CDR1 is DFQATT and CDR2 is SNEGSKA (reference sequence). This CDR3 is built from 13 residues. V was shortened by 6 bases and J by 4 bases, with 14 bases between the two germline ends. Here the CDR3 reads CSAEQGYADTQYF. CDR3 DNA: TGCAGTGCAGAACAGGGTTATGCAGATACGCAGTATTTT.

This clonotype appeared a few times. J is TRBJ2-1 and V is TRBV25-1; the match to TRBD1 covers 11 bases. From germline, CDR1 is MGHDK and CDR2 SYGVNS. This CDR3 comprises 17 residues. V gave up 1 base and J gave up 7 bases; unmatched junction bases: 9. The CDR3 DNA follows: TGTGCCAGCAGTGAATTCGGCTGGGACAGGGGGAGGAATGAGCAGTTCTTC. Protein: CASSEFGWDRGRNEQFF.

This clonotype has more than one count but fewer than ten. This rearrangement joins TRBV20-1 to TRBJ2-3; TRBD2 matches 11 bases. CDR3 size: 15 residues. Germline V CDR1 and CDR2: DFQATT, SNEGSKA (reference sequence). CDR3 sequence reads: CSGSGTSGSTDTQYF. CDR3 in DNA: TGCAGCGGATCGGGGACTAGCGGTAGCACAGATACGCAGTATTTT.

This clonotype has more than one count but fewer than ten. This sequence joins TRBV12-3 or TRBV12-4 and TRBJ2-2; 14 nucleotides line up with TRBD2. J lost 8 bases, V lost 5 bases, and 10 bases had no gene match. The CDR3 runs to 17 residues. The CDR3 region is CASSPQTSGRAVGELFF. The CDR3, as DNA: TGTGCCAGCAGTCCTCAGACTAGCGGGAGGGCCGTAGGGGAGCTGTTTTTT.